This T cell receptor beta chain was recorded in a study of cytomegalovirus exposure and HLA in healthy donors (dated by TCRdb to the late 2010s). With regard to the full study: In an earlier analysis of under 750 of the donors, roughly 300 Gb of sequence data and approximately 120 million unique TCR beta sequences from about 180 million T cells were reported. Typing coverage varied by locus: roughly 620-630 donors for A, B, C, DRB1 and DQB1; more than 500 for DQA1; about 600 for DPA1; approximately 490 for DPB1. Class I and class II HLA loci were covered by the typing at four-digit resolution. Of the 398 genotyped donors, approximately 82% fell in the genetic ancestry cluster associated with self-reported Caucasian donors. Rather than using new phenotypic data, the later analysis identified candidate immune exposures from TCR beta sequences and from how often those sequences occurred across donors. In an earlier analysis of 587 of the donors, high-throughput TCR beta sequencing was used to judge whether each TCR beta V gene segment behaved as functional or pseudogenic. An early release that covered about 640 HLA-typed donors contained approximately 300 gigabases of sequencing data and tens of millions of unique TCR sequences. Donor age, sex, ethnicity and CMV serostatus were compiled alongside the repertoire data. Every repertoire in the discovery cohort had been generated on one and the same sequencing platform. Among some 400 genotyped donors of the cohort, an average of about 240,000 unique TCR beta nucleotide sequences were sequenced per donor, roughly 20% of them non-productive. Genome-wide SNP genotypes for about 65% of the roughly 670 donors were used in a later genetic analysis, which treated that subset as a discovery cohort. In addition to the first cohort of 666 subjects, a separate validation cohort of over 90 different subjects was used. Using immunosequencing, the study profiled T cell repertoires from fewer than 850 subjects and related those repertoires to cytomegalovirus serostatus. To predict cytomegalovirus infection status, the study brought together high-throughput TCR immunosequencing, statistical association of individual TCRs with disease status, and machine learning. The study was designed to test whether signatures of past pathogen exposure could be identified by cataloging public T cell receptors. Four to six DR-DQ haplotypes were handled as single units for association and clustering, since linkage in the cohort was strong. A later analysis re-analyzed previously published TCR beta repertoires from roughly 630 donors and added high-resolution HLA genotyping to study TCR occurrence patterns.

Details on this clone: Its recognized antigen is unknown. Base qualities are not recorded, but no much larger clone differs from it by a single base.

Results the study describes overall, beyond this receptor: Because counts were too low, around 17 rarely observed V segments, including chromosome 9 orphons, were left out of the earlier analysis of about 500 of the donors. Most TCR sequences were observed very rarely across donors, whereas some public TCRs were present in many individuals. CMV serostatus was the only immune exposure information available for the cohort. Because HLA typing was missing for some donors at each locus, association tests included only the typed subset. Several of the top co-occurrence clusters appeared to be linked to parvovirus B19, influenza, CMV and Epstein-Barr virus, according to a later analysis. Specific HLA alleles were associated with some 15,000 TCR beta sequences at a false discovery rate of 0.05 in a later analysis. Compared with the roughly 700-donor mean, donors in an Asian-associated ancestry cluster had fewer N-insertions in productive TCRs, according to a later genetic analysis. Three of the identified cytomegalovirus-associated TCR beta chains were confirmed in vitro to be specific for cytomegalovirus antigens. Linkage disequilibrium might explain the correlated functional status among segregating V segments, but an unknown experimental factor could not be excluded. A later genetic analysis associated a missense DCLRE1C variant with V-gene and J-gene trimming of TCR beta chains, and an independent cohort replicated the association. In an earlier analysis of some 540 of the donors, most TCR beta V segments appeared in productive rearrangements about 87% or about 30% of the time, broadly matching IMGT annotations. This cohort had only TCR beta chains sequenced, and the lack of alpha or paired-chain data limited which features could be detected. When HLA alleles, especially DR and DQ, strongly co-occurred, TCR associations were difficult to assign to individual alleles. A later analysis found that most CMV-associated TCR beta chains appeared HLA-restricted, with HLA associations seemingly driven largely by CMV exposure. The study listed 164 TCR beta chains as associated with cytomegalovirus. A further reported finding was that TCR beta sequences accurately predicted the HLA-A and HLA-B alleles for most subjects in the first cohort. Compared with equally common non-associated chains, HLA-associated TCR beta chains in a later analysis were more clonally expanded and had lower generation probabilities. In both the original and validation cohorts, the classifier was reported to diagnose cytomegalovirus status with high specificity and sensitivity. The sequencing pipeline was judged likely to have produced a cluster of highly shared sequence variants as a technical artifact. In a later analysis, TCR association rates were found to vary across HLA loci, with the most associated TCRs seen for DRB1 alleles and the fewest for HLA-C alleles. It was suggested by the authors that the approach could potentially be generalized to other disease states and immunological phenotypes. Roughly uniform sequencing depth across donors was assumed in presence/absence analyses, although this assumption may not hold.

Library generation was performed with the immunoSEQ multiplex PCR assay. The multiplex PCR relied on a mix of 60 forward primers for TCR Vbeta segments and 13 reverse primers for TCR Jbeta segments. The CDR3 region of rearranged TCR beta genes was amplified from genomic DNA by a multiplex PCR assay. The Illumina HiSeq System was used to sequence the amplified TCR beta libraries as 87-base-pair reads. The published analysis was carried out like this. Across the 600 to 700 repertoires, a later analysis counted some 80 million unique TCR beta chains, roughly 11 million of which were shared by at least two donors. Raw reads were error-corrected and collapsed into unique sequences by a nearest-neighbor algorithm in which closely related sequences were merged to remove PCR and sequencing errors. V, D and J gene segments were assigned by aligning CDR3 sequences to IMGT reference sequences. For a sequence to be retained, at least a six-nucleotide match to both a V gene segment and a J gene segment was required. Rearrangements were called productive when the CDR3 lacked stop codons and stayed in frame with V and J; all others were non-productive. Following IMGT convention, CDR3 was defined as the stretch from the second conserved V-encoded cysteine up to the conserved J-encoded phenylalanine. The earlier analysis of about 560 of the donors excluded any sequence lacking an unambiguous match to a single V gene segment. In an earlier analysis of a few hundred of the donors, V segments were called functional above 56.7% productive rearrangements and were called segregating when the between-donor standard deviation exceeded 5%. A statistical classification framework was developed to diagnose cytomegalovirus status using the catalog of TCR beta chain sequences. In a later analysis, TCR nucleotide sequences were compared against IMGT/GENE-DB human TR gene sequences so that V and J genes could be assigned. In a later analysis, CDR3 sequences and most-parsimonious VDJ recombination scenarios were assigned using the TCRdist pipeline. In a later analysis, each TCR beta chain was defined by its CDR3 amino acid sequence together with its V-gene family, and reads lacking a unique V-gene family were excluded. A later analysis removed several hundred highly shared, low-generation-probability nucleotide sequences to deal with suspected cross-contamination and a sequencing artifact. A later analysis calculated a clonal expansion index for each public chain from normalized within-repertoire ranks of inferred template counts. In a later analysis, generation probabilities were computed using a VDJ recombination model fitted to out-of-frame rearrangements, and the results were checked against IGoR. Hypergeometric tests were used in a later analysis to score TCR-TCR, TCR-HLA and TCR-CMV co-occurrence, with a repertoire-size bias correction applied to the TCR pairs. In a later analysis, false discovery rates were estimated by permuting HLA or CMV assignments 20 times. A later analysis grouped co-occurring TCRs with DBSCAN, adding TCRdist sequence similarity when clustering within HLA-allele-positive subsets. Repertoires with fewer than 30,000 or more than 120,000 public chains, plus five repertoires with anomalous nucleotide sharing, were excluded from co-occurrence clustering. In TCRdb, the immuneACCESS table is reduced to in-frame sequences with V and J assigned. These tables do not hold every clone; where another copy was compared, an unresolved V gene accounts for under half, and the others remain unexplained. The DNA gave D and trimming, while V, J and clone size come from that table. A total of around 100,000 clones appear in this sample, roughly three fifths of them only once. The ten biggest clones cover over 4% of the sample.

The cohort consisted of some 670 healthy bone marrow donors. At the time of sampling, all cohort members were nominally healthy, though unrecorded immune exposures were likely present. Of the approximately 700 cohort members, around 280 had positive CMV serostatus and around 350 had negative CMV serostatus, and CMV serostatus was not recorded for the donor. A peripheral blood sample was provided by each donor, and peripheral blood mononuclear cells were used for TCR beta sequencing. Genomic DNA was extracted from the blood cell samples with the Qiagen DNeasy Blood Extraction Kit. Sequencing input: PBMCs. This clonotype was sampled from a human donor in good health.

The CDR3 loop reads CASSLAIGTVYEQYF. The DNA is TGCGCCAGCAGCTTGGCTATAGGGACAGTCTACGAGCAGTACTTC. The receptor chain draws on TRBV5-1 and TRBJ2-7, with 7 junctional bases fitting TRBD1. The germline V gene specifies SGHRS as CDR1 and YFSETQ as CDR2. The CDR3, cysteine through phenylalanine, is 15 amino acids long. CDR3 DNA only is kept here, 45 bases in frame from base 1. V lost 0 bases and J lost 3 bases, and the count of bases not matched to a germline gene is 6.